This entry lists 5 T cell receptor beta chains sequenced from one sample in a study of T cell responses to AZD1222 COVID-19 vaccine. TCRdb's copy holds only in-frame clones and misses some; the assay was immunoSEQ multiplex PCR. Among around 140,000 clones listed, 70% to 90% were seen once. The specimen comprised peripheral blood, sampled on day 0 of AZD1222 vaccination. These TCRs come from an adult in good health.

The CDR3 is CASSREPLSYEQYF. The CDR3 DNA reads as TGTGCCAGCAGCCGAGAGCCCCTCTCCTACGAGCAGTACTTC. V and J are TRBV7-8 and TRBJ2-7; D gene unclear. V was pared by 5 bases and J by 0 bases, with 11 bases between. Germline assignment: CDR1 SGHVS and CDR2 FQNEAQ. The CDR3 loop spans 14 amino acids.

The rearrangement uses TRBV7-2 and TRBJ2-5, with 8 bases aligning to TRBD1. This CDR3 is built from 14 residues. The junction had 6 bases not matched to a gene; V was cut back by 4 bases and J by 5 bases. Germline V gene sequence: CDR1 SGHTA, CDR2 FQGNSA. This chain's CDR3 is CASSSTTGGETQYF. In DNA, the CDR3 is TGTGCCAGCAGCTCGACCACAGGGGGTGAGACCCAGTACTTC.

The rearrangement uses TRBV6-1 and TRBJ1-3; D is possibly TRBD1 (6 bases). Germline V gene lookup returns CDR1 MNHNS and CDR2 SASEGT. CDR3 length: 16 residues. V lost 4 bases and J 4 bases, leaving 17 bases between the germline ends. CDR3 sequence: CASSATTGIRGNTIYF. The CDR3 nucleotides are TGTGCCAGCAGTGCGACGACAGGCATCAGAGGAAACACCATATATTTT.

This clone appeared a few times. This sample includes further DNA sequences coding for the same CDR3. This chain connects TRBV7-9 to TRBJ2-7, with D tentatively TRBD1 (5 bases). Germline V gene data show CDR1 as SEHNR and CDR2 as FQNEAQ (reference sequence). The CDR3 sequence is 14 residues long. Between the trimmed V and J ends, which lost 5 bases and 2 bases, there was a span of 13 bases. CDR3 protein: CASSPPRQTYEQYF. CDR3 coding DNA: TGTGCCAGCAGCCCCCCCCGACAGACCTACGAGCAGTACTTC.

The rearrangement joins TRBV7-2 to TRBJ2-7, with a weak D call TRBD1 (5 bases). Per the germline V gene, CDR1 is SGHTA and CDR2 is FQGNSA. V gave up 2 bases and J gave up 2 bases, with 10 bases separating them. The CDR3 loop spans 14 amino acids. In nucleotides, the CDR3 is TGTGCCAGCAGCTTACAAGGGGCGGCCTACGAGCAGTACTTC. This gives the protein CASSLQGAAYEQYF.